This entry concerns a single T cell receptor beta chain. The V gene end was trimmed by 3 bases and the J gene end by 13 bases; junction bases not matched to a gene: 11. The CDR3 has 15 residues. Looked up from germline, CDR1 is SGHVS and CDR2 is FQNEAQ. These data come from a study of shared clonotypes between healthy human individuals. TCRdb's copy holds only in-frame clones and misses some; the assay was immunoSEQ multiplex PCR. The sample holds about 1.5 million clones, 95% to 97% seen once. The origin of this receptor is a man aged 25 to 40 in good health. The sample was naive CD4+ T cells sorted from blood. Subset denoted: CD45RA+ positively selected. This chain joins TRBV7-8 and TRBJ2-1; 11 nucleotides match TRBD1. The DNA for the CDR3 is TGTGCCAGCAGCTTCCGGGACAGGGGGTTCCCCCCACAGTTCTTC. As protein: CASSFRDRGFPPQFF. The complete variable domain, with remaining parts taken from reference TRBV7-8 and TRBJ2-1, reads GAGVSQSPRYKVAKRGQDVALRCDPISGHVSLFWYQQALGQGPEFLTYFQNEAQLDKSGLPSDRFFAERPEGSVSTLKIQRTQQEDSAVYLCASSFRDRGFPPQFFGPGTRLTVL.